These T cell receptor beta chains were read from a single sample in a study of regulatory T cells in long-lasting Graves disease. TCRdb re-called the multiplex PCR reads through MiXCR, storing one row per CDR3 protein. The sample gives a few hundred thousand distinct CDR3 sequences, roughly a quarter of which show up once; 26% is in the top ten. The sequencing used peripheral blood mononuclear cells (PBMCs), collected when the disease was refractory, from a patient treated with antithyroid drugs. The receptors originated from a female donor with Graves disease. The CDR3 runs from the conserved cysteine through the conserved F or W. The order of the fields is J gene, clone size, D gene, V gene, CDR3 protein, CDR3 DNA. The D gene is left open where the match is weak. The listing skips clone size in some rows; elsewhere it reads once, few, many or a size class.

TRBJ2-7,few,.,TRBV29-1,CSVVEGHEQYF,TGCAGCGTTGTGGAGGGTCACGAGCAGTACTTC
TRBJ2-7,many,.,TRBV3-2,CASSQDSYYEQYF,TGTGCCAGCAGCCAAGACAGTTACTACGAGCAGTACTTC
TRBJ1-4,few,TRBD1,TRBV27,CASSLSKTGREKLFF,TGTGCCAGCAGTTTATCAAAGACAGGGCGTGAAAAACTGTTTTTT
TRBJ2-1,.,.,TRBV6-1,CAPRHKVYNEQFF,TGTGCCCCCAGGCACAAGGTTTACAATGAGCAGTTCTTC
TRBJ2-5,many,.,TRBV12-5,CASGLGSLGGRETQYF,TGTGCTAGTGGCCTTGGGTCCTTAGGTGGGCGAGAGACCCAGTACTTC
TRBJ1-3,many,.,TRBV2,CASSENRYSGNTIYF,TGTGCCAGCAGTGAAAATCGCTACTCTGGAAACACCATATATTTT
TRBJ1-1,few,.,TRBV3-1,CASWGSLMNTEAFF,TGTGCCAGCTGGGGGAGCCTCATGAACACTGAAGCTTTCTTT
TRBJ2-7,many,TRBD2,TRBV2,CASRVPLASGLSYEQYF,TGTGCCAGCAGGGTACCCCTGGCTAGCGGGCTCTCCTACGAGCAGTACTTC
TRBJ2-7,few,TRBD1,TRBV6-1,CASSDTGAYEQYF,TGTGCCAGCAGTGACACAGGGGCCTACGAGCAGTACTTC
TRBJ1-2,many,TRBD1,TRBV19,CASNSGQEAYGYTF,TGTGCCAGTAACTCGGGACAGGAAGCCTATGGCTACACCTTC
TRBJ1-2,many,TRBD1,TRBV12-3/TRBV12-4,CASSLSGTGGYGYTF,TGTGCCAGCAGTCTCTCTGGGACAGGGGGCTATGGCTACACCTTC
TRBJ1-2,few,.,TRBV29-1,CSVDGMGSNYGYTF,TGCAGCGTCGATGGGATGGGATCGAACTATGGCTACACCTTC
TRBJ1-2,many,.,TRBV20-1,CSVTTAPYGYTF,TGCAGTGTAACGACAGCCCCCTATGGCTACACCTTC
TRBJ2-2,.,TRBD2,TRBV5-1,CASRASGRPTSGELFF,TGCGCCAGCAGAGCCAGCGGGAGACCCACGTCCGGGGAGCTGTTTTTT
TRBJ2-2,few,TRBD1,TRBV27,CASRNDRVTGELFF,TGTGCCAGTAGAAACGACAGGGTCACCGGGGAGCTGTTTTTT
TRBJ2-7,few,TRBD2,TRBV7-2,CASSLGSGDYEQYF,TGTGCCAGCAGCTTAGGTAGCGGGGACTACGAGCAGTACTTC
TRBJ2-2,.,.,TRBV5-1,CASSGQGNLNTGELFF,TGCGCCAGCAGCGGCCAGGGGAACCTAAACACCGGGGAGCTGTTTTTT
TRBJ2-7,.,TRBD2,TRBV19,CASNPGLAGAEQYF,TGTGCCAGTAATCCGGGACTAGCGGGAGCCGAGCAGTACTTC
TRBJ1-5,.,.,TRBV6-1,CASITGTVNQPQHF,TGTGCCAGCATCACAGGGACCGTCAATCAGCCCCAGCATTTT
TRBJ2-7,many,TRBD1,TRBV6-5,CASSYPDRAYEQYF,TGTGCCAGCAGTTACCCCGACAGGGCCTACGAGCAGTACTTC
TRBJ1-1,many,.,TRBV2,CASSEASNTEAFF,TGTGCCAGCAGTGAGGCCAGTAACACTGAAGCTTTCTTT
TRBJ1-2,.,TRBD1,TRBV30,CAWTGTVFGYTF,TGTGCCTGGACCGGGACAGTTTTTGGCTACACCTTC
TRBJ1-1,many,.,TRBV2,CASSLGLRNTEAFF,TGTGCCAGCAGCCTTGGACTGCGGAACACTGAAGCTTTCTTT
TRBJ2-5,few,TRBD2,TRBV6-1,CASSKAGGFHKTQYF,TGTGCCAGCAGCAAAGCGGGAGGGTTTCATAAGACCCAGTACTTC